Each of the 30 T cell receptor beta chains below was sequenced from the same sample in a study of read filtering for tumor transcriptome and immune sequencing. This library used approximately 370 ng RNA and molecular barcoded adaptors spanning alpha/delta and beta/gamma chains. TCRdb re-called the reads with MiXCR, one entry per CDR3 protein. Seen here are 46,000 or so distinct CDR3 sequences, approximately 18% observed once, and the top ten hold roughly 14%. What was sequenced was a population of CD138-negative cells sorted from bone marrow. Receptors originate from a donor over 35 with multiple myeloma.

The CDR3 nucleotides are TGTGCCAGCAACCGGGACTCCGGGAGCACAGATACGCAGTATTTT. This encodes CASNRDSGSTDTQYF. The chain joins TRBV9 to TRBJ2-3; the D gene is possibly TRBD2 (6 bases). The CDR3 covers 15 residues. The V end was cut by 6 bases, the J end by 0 bases, with 14 bases between. Germline CDR1 and CDR2: SGDLS and YYNGEE.

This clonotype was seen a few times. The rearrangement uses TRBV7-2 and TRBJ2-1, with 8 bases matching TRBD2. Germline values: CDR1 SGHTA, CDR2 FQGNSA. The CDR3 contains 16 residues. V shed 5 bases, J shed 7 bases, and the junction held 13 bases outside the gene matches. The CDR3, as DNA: TGTGCCAGCAGCACCCCCGGGACTAGGAGCCTAAATGAGCAGTTCTTC. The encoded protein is CASSTPGTRSLNEQFF.

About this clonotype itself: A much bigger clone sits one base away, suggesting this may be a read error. Here the CDR3 DNA reads TGCAGTGCTAGACTAGGACAGGGAACTCACGAGCAGTACTTC. This codes for CSARLGQGTHEQYF. The gene calls are TRBV20-1 and TRBJ2-7; 8 bases are a match to TRBD1. Germline assignment: CDR1 DFQATT and CDR2 SNEGSKA (reference sequence). Unmatched junction bases numbered 8, after V lost 2 bases and J lost 5 bases. The CDR3 totals 14 residues.

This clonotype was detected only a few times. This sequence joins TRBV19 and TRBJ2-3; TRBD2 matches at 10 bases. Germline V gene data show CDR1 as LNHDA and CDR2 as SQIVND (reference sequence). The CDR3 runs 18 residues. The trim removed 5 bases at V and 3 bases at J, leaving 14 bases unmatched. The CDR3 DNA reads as TGTGCCAGTAGTCCGGTCTCGCTAGCGGGAGTCGGAACAGATACGCAGTATTTT. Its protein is CASSPVSLAGVGTDTQYF.

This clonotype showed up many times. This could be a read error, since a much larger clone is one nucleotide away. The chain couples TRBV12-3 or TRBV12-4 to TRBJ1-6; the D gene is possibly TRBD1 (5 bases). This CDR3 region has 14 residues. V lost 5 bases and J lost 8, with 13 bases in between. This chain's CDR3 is CASSGDGPDSPLHF. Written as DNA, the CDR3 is TGTGCCAGCAGTGGGGACGGACCTGATTCACCCCTCCACTTT.

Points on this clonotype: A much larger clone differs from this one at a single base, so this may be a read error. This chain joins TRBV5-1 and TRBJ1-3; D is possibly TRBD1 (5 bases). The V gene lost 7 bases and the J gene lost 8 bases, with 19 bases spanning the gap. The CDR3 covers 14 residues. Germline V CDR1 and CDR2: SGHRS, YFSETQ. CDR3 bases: TGCGCCAGCTGGGACGGAGTATCTGTAGACACCATATATTTT. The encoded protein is CASWDGVSVDTIYF.

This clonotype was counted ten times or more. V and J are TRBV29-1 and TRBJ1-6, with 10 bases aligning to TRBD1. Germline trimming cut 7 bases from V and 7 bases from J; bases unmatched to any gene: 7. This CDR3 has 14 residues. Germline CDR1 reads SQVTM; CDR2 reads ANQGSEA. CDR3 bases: TGCAGCGCACGGGACAGGGGAATGAATTCACCCCTCCACTTT. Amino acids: CSARDRGMNSPLHF.

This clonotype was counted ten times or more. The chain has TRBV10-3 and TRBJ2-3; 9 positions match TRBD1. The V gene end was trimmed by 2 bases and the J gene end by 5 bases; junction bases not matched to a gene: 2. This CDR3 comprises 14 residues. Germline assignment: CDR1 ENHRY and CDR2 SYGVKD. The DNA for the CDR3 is TGTGCCATCAGTGAGGGACAGGGGAAAGATACGCAGTATTTT. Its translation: CAISEGQGKDTQYF.

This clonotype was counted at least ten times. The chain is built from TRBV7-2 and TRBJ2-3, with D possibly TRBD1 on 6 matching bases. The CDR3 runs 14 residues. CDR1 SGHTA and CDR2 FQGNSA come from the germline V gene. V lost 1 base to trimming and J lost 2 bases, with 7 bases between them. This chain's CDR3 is CASSLGQATDTQYF. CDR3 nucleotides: TGTGCCAGCAGCTTAGGACAGGCCACAGATACGCAGTATTTT. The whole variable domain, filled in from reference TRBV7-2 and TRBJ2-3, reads GAGVSQSPSNKVTEKGKDVELRCDPISGHTALYWYRQSLGQGLEFLIYFQGNSAPDKSGLPSDRFSAERTGGSVSTLTIQRTQQEDSAVYLCASSLGQATDTQYFGPGTRLTVL.

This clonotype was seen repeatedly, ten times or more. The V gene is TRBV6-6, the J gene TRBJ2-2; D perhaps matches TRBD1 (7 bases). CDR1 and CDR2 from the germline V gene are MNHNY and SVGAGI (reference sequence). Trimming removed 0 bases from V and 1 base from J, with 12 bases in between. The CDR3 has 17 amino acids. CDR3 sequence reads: CASSYSPGGLNTGELFF. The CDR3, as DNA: TGTGCCAGCAGTTACTCGCCAGGGGGGCTGAACACCGGGGAGCTGTTTTTT.

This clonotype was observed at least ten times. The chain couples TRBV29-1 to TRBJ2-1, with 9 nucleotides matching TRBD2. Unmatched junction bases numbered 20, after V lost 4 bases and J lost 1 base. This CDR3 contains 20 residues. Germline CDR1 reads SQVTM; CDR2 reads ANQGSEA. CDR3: CSVAGGLVAGELGSYNEQFF. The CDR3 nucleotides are TGCAGCGTTGCCGGTGGTTTAGTAGCGGGAGAATTAGGTTCCTACAATGAGCAGTTCTTC.

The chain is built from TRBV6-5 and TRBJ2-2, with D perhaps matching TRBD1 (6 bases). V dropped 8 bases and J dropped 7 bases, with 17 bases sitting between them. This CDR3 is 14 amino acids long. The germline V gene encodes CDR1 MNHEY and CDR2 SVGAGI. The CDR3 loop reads CASGPRGAGGELFF. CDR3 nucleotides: TGTGCCAGCGGGCCCAGGGGCGCCGGCGGGGAGCTGTTTTTT.

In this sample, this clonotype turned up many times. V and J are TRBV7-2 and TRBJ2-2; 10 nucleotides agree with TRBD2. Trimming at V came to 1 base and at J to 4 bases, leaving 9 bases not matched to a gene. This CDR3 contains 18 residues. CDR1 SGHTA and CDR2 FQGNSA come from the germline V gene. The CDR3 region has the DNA TGTGCCAGCAGCTTAGTGATTGCCCTAGCGGGAGCCACCGGGGAGCTGTTTTTT. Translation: CASSLVIALAGATGELFF.

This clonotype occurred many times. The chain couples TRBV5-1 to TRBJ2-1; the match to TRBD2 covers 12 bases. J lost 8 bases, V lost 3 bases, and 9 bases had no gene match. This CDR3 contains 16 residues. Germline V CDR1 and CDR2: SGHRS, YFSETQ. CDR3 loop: CASSSRLAGGLDEQFF. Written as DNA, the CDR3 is TGCGCCAGCAGCTCCCGCCTAGCGGGAGGGCTCGATGAGCAGTTCTTC.

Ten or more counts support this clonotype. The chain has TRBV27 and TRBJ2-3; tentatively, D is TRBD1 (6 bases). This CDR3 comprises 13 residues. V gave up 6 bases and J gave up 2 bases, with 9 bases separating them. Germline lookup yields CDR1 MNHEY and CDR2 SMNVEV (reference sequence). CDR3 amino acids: CASRDSYTDTQYF. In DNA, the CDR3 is TGTGCCAGCAGGGACAGTTACACAGATACGCAGTATTTT.

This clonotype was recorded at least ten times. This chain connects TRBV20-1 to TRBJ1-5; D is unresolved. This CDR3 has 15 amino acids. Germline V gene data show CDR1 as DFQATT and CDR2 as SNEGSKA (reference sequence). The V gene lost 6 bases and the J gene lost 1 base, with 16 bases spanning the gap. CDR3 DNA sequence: TGCAGTGCGATAAAATCAGACGGAAGCAATCAGCCCCAGCATTTT. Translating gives CSAIKSDGSNQPQHF.

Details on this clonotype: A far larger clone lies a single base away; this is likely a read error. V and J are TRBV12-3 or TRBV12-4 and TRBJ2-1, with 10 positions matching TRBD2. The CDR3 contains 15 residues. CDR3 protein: CASTNSGRFYNEPFF. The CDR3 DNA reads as TGTGCCAGCACCAATAGCGGGAGGTTCTACAATGAGCCGTTCTTC.

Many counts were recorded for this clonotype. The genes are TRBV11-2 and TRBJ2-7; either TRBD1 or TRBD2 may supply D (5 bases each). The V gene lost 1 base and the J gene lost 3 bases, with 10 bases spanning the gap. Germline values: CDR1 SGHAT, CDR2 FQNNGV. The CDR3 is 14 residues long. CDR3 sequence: CASSLVGPGYEQYF. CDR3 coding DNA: TGTGCCAGCAGCTTAGTGGGACCCGGCTACGAGCAGTACTTC.

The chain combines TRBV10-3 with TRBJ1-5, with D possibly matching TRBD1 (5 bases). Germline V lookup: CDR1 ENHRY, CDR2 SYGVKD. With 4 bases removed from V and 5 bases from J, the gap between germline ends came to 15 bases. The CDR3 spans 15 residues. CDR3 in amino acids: CAISVGAGSHQPQHF. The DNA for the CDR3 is TGTGCCATCAGTGTAGGGGCAGGGAGCCATCAGCCCCAGCATTTT.

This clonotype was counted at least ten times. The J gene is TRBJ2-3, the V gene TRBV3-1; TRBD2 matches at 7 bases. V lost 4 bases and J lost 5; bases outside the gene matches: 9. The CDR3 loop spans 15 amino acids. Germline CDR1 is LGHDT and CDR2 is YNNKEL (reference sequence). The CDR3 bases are TGTGCCAGCAGCCGCCAGAGGCAGCGGGGAGATACGCAGTATTTT. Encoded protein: CASSRQRQRGDTQYF.

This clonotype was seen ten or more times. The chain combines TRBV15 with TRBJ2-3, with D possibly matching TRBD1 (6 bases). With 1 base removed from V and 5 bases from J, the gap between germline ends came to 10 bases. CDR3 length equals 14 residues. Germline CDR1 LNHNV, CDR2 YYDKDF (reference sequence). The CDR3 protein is CATSRGQQGDTQYF. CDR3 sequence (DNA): TGTGCCACCAGCAGAGGCCAACAGGGAGATACGCAGTATTTT.

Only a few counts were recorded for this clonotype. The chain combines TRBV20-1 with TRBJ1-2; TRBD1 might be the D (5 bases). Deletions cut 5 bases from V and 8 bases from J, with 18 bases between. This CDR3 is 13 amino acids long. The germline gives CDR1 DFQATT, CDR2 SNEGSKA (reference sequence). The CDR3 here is CSALGTPRKGYTF. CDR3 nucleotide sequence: TGCAGTGCTCTGGGGACTCCGAGGAAAGGCTACACCTTC.

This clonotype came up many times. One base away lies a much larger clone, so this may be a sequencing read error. The CDR3: CASSSRETQYF. Written as DNA, the CDR3 is TGTGCCAGCAGTTCTCGAGAGACCCAGTACTTC. The rearrangement uses TRBV6-5 and TRBJ2-5, with D unresolved. This CDR3 region has 11 residues. Trimming shortened V by 4 bases and J by 4 bases, and 4 bases separated the two germline ends. Germline assignment: CDR1 MNHEY and CDR2 SVGAGI.

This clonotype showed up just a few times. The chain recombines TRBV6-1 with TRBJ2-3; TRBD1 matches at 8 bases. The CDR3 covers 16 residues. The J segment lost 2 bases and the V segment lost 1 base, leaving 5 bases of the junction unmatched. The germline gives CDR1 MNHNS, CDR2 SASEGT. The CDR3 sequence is CASSEGRQGNTDTQYF. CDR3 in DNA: TGTGCCAGCAGTGAAGGAAGACAGGGGAACACAGATACGCAGTATTTT.

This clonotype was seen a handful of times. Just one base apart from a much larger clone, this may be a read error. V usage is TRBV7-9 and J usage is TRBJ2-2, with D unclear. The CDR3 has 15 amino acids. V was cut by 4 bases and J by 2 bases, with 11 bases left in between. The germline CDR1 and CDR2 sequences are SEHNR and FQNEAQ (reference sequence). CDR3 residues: CASSYFNHNTGELFF. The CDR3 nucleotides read TGTGCCAGCAGCTACTTTAACCATAACACCGGGGAGCTGTTTTTT.

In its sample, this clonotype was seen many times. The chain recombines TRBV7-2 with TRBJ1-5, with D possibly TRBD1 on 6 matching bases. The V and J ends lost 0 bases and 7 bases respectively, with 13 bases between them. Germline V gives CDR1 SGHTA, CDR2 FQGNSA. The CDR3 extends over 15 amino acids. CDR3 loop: CASSLAQRGGQPQHF. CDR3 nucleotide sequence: TGTGCCAGCAGCTTAGCGCAAAGGGGGGGACAGCCCCAGCATTTT.

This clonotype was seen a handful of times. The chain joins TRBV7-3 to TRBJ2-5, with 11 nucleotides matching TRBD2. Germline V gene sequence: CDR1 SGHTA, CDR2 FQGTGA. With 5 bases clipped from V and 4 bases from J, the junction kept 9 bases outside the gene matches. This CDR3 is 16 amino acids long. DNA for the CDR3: TGTGCCAGCAGCCCCTTAGCGGGAGGGCCGGGAGAGACCCAGTACTTC. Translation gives CASSPLAGGPGETQYF.

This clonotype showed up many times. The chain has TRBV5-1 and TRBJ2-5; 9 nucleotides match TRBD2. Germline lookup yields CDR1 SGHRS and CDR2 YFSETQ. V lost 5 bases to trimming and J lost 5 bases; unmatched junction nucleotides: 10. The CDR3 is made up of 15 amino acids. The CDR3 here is CASRDGLAIGETQYF. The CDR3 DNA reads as TGCGCCAGCAGGGACGGACTAGCGATTGGGGAGACCCAGTACTTC.

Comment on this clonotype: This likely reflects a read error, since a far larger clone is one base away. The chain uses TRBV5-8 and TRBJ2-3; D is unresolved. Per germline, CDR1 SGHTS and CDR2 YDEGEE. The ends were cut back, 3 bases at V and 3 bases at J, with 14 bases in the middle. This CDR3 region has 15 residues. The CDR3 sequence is CASSSHTDRTDTQYF. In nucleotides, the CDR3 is TGTGCCAGCAGCTCCCACACCGATAGGACAGATACGCAGTATTTT.

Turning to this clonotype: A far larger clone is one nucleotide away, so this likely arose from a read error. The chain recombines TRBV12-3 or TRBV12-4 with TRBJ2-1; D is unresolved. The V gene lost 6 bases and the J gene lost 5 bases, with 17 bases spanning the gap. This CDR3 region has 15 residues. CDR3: CASSVLQTPNNEQFF. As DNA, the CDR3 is TGTGCCAGCAGCGTCCTCCAGACCCCTAACAATGAGCAGTTCTTC.